The rows below give T cell receptor beta chains drawn from one sample of a study of cytomegalovirus exposure and HLA in healthy donors. Only in-frame clones appear in the TCRdb table, and some are missing; sequencing was by immunoSEQ multiplex PCR. This table holds about 160,000 clones, about 81% found once. Sequencing input: PBMCs. The source of these receptors is a girl aged 5-17 years in good health and CMV-seropositive. Both conserved end residues are part of each CDR3. The D gene is left open where the match is weak. Expanded clones get a size class; other rows say once, few or many, or leave the size out.

clone_size: few; d_call: TRBD1; j_call: TRBJ2-2; v_call: TRBV19; cdr3_nt: TGTGCCAGTAGTTCGCCCGGGACAGGGGGCACCGGGGAGCTGTTTTTT; cdr3_aa: CASSSPGTGGTGELFF
clone_size: few; d_call: TRBD1; j_call: TRBJ1-2; v_call: TRBV28; cdr3_nt: TGTGCCAGCACTTTGGGACAGACTTACTATGGCTACACCTTC; cdr3_aa: CASTLGQTYYGYTF
clone_size: .; d_call: .; j_call: TRBJ1-2; v_call: TRBV28; cdr3_nt: TGTGCCAGCAGTCCCGGGTTGGGGGCCTATGGCTACACCTTC; cdr3_aa: CASSPGLGAYGYTF
clone_size: .; d_call: .; j_call: TRBJ1-4; v_call: TRBV7-9; cdr3_nt: TGTGCCAGCAGCGGGGGCGTTGCAACTAATGAAAAACTGTTTTTT; cdr3_aa: CASSGGVATNEKLFF
clone_size: few; d_call: TRBD2; j_call: TRBJ2-7; v_call: TRBV7-2; cdr3_nt: TGTGCCAGCAGCCCCCAGACTAGCGGGGACGAGCAGTACTTC; cdr3_aa: CASSPQTSGDEQYF
clone_size: .; d_call: .; j_call: TRBJ2-7; v_call: TRBV9; cdr3_nt: TGTGCCAGCAGCGTGACTGATTCCGGGGCCTACGAGCAGTACTTC; cdr3_aa: CASSVTDSGAYEQYF
clone_size: .; d_call: TRBD2; j_call: TRBJ2-1; v_call: TRBV4-3; cdr3_nt: TGCGCCAGCAGCCAAGAGGGGTGGGCTAGCGGGGTGTACAATGAGCAGTTCTTC; cdr3_aa: CASSQEGWASGVYNEQFF
clone_size: .; d_call: TRBD2; j_call: TRBJ2-7; v_call: TRBV4-1; cdr3_nt: TGCGCCAGCAGCCAAGACCTAGCGGATCTCTCCTACGAGCAGTACTTC; cdr3_aa: CASSQDLADLSYEQYF
clone_size: .; d_call: .; j_call: TRBJ1-1; v_call: TRBV5-4; cdr3_nt: TGTGCCAGCAGTCTGGACATGAACACTGAAGCTTTCTTT; cdr3_aa: CASSLDMNTEAFF
clone_size: .; d_call: TRBD1; j_call: TRBJ2-3; v_call: TRBV9; cdr3_nt: TGTGCCAGCAGCGGACCGTCAGGGGGTATTCAGTCAGATACGCAGTATTTT; cdr3_aa: CASSGPSGGIQSDTQYF
clone_size: .; d_call: TRBD1; j_call: TRBJ1-1; v_call: TRBV5-8; cdr3_nt: TGTGCCAGCAGCGTTAAGGACAGGGGACCCAGTGAAGCTTTCTTT; cdr3_aa: CASSVKDRGPSEAFF
clone_size: .; d_call: .; j_call: TRBJ2-7; v_call: TRBV13; cdr3_nt: TGTGCCAGCAGCTTAGGCGGGGGTGACGAGCAGTACTTC; cdr3_aa: CASSLGGGDEQYF
clone_size: .; d_call: TRBD2; j_call: TRBJ2-5; v_call: TRBV19; cdr3_nt: TGTGCCAGTAGAACTAGCGCGGGGGGAGAGACCCAGTACTTC; cdr3_aa: CASRTSAGGETQYF
clone_size: .; d_call: TRBD1; j_call: TRBJ1-4; v_call: TRBV4-1; cdr3_nt: TGCGCCAGCAGCCAACTATACGTAGGACAGGGGCTTAGAAAACTGTTTTTT; cdr3_aa: CASSQLYVGQGLRKLFF
clone_size: few; d_call: .; j_call: TRBJ1-2; v_call: TRBV20-1; cdr3_nt: TGCAGTGCCAGGGGAGAGGATGGCTACACCTTC; cdr3_aa: CSARGEDGYTF
clone_size: once; d_call: TRBD2; j_call: TRBJ2-7; v_call: TRBV2; cdr3_nt: TGTGCCAGCAATCCCGGACTAGCGGGAACCGGTGCCTACGAGCAGTACTTC; cdr3_aa: CASNPGLAGTGAYEQYF
clone_size: .; d_call: .; j_call: TRBJ1-2; v_call: TRBV21-1; cdr3_nt: TGTGCCAGCAGCCAAGGACAACCGAAAACCTGCTATGGCTACACCTTC; cdr3_aa: CASSQGQPKTCYGYTF
clone_size: few; d_call: .; j_call: TRBJ1-3; v_call: TRBV6-1; cdr3_nt: TGTGCCAGCAGTGAAGGTCCGGGAGGGTCGGACACCATATATTTT; cdr3_aa: CASSEGPGGSDTIYF
clone_size: .; d_call: .; j_call: TRBJ2-1; v_call: TRBV27; cdr3_nt: TGTGCCAGCAGTGCGTTAATTTTCGATGAGCAGTTCTTC; cdr3_aa: CASSALIFDEQFF
clone_size: .; d_call: .; j_call: TRBJ2-3; v_call: TRBV19; cdr3_nt: TGTGCCAGTAGTATAGTCAGGACAGATACGCAGTATTTT; cdr3_aa: CASSIVRTDTQYF
clone_size: .; d_call: TRBD2; j_call: TRBJ2-7; v_call: TRBV4-1; cdr3_nt: TGCGCCAGCAGCCAATCGACGGGGGGGTACGAGCAGTACTTC; cdr3_aa: CASSQSTGGYEQYF
clone_size: .; d_call: .; j_call: TRBJ1-3; v_call: TRBV19; cdr3_nt: TGTGCCAGTACCCCCGGCGCAGTGCCCGCTCGGGAGTCTGGAAACACCATATATTTT; cdr3_aa: CASTPGAVPARESGNTIYF
clone_size: .; d_call: TRBD2; j_call: TRBJ2-1; v_call: TRBV5-1; cdr3_nt: TGCGCCAGCAGCCCGGGACTAGCTGGGGGTGAGCAGTTCTTC; cdr3_aa: CASSPGLAGGEQFF
clone_size: .; d_call: .; j_call: TRBJ2-7; v_call: TRBV5-6; cdr3_nt: TGTGCCAGCAGCTTGGGTGCAGGGGCGGCCTACGAGCAGTACTTC; cdr3_aa: CASSLGAGAAYEQYF
clone_size: .; d_call: TRBD1; j_call: TRBJ1-2; v_call: TRBV28; cdr3_nt: TGTGCCAGCAGTTCGGGACAGGGCGCGGGCTACACCTTC; cdr3_aa: CASSSGQGAGYTF
clone_size: .; d_call: TRBD2; j_call: TRBJ2-7; v_call: TRBV4-1; cdr3_nt: TGCGCCAGCAGCCAGACAGGACTAGCGAGGGATGAGCAGTACTTC; cdr3_aa: CASSQTGLARDEQYF
clone_size: .; d_call: TRBD2; j_call: TRBJ2-3; v_call: TRBV29-1; cdr3_nt: TGCAGCGTTGGGGGACTGACCAGCGGGGTCGCAGATACGCAGTATTTT; cdr3_aa: CSVGGLTSGVADTQYF
clone_size: .; d_call: TRBD2; j_call: TRBJ2-1; v_call: TRBV19; cdr3_nt: TGTGCCAGCAGCACTAGCGGGGGGGCTTATGAGCAGTTCTTC; cdr3_aa: CASSTSGGAYEQFF
clone_size: .; d_call: .; j_call: TRBJ1-1; v_call: TRBV29-1; cdr3_nt: TGCAGCATAAACAGGGTCGGGTGGGGCACTGAAGCTTTCTTT; cdr3_aa: CSINRVGWGTEAFF
clone_size: .; d_call: .; j_call: TRBJ2-7; v_call: TRBV7-8; cdr3_nt: TGTGCCAGCAGCTTAGTGCGTGGCTACGAGCAGTACTTC; cdr3_aa: CASSLVRGYEQYF
clone_size: .; d_call: .; j_call: TRBJ2-3; v_call: TRBV11-2; cdr3_nt: TGTGCCAGCAGCTTCCGGACTGGCTTTGGTACGCAGTATTTT; cdr3_aa: CASSFRTGFGTQYF
clone_size: .; d_call: .; j_call: TRBJ2-7; v_call: TRBV5-8; cdr3_nt: TGTGCCAGCAGCTTGGGAGGCTTC; cdr3_aa: CASSLGGF
clone_size: .; d_call: TRBD2; j_call: TRBJ2-3; v_call: TRBV19; cdr3_nt: TGTGCCAGTAGTATGGGGTCTAGCGGGGGCACAGATACGCAGTATTTT; cdr3_aa: CASSMGSSGGTDTQYF
clone_size: .; d_call: TRBD1; j_call: TRBJ1-1; v_call: TRBV28; cdr3_nt: TGTGCCAGCAGTCTGAAGGGGGCGGTGGGGTACACTGAAGCTTTCTTT; cdr3_aa: CASSLKGAVGYTEAFF
clone_size: .; d_call: .; j_call: TRBJ2-4; v_call: TRBV27; cdr3_nt: TGTGCCAGCAGCAAAAGGGGGTTCGACAAAAACATTCAGTACTTC; cdr3_aa: CASSKRGFDKNIQYF
clone_size: .; d_call: TRBD1; j_call: TRBJ1-4; v_call: TRBV28; cdr3_nt: TGTGCCAGCAGTCATCCGGGACAGGGGAGTGAAAAACTGTTTTTT; cdr3_aa: CASSHPGQGSEKLFF
clone_size: .; d_call: .; j_call: TRBJ2-5; v_call: TRBV28; cdr3_nt: TGTGCCAGCAGTTCGCGGGAGACCCAGTACTTC; cdr3_aa: CASSSRETQYF
clone_size: few; d_call: .; j_call: TRBJ1-5; v_call: TRBV6-5; cdr3_nt: TGTGCCAGCAGTGCGTCTCACTACAGCAATCAGCCCCAGCATTTT; cdr3_aa: CASSASHYSNQPQHF